The 14 T cell receptor beta chains listed next were all sequenced from one sample in a study of Ad26.COV2.S vaccination and SARS-CoV-2 variants. Generated by immunoSEQ multiplex PCR, the TCRdb table keeps only in-frame clones and is missing some. Here the sample spans some 450,000 clones, roughly 87% being singletons. Stated treatment: 15 to 20 received Ad26.COV2.S at low or high dose, single or two shots; a few received placebo; per-sample allocation not given. All samples were drawn on day 63, counting from the first vaccine or placebo injection. The sample here was peripheral blood, taken in a trial of Ad26.COV2.S vaccine versus placebo. These receptors all stem from a person between 18 and 65 years old who received the Ad26.COV2.S COVID-19 vaccine or a placebo.

The rearrangement uses TRBV28 and TRBJ2-7; TRBD1 might be the D (6 bases). The CDR3 consists of 15 residues. Germline lookup yields CDR1 MDHEN and CDR2 SYDVKM. Trimming took 6 bases from V and 3 from J, leaving 18 bases between them. Here the CDR3 reads CASRSGWTAVYEQYF. For the CDR3, the DNA is TGTGCCAGCAGATCCGGGTGGACAGCAGTCTACGAGCAGTACTTC.

This chain uses TRBV7-3 with TRBJ2-2, with 12 bases lining up with TRBD2. The germline CDR1 and CDR2 sequences are SGHTA and FQGTGA. The CDR3 is made up of 16 amino acids. Trimming at V came to 6 bases and at J to 4 bases, leaving 6 bases not matched to a gene. The CDR3 DNA follows: TGTGCCAGCAGAATAGGGACTAGCGGGCTCACCGGGGAGCTGTTTTTT. It yields the protein CASRIGTSGLTGELFF. The full variable domain, with the rest looked up from reference TRBV7-3 and TRBJ2-2, is GAGVSQTPSNKVTEKGKYVELRCDPISGHTALYWYRQSLGQGPEFLIYFQGTGAADDSGLPNDRFFAVRPEGSVSTLKIQRTERGDSAVYLCASRIGTSGLTGELFFGEGSRLTVL.

This sequence joins TRBV9 and TRBJ2-3; 7 bases match TRBD1. The CDR3 contains 15 residues. Germline V gene lookup returns CDR1 SGDLS and CDR2 YYNGEE. The trim removed 0 bases at V and 4 bases at J, leaving 5 bases unmatched. The CDR3 loop is CASSVVQGFPDTQYF. CDR3 in DNA: TGTGCCAGCAGCGTAGTACAGGGGTTCCCAGATACGCAGTATTTT. Full variable domain (missing parts from reference TRBV9 and TRBJ2-3): DSGVTQTPKHLITATGQRVTLRCSPRSGDLSVYWYQQSLDQGLQFLIQYYNGEERAKGNILERFSAQQFPDLHSELNLSSLELGDSALYFCASSVVQGFPDTQYFGPGTRLTVL.

The V call is TRBV15, the J call TRBJ2-6, with TRBD1 matching 7 bases. This CDR3 has 15 residues. V gave up 9 bases and J gave up 2 bases; unmatched junction bases: 7. Per the germline V gene, CDR1 is LNHNV and CDR2 is YYDKDF (reference sequence). DNA for the CDR3: TGTGCCACAACGGAGAGGGGGCCTGGGGCCAACGTCCTGACTTTC. Residues: CATTERGPGANVLTF.

The chain combines TRBV2 with TRBJ1-3; D is uncertain. The CDR3 extends over 15 amino acids. Per the germline V gene, CDR1 is SNHLY and CDR2 is FYNNEI. The V end lost 0 bases, the J end lost 0 bases, and 6 bases lay between the germline ends. CDR3 sequence (DNA): TGTGCCAGCAGTGAAGCAGGGATCTCTGGAAACACCATATATTTT. As protein: CASSEAGISGNTIYF.

This clone was picked up one time. V gene TRBV3-1 (or the pseudogene TRBV3-2) combines with J gene TRBJ2-1; 9 bases are shared with TRBD2. J lost 4 bases, V lost 0 bases, and 7 bases had no gene match. Germline values: CDR1 LGHDT, CDR2 YNNKEL (reference sequence). The CDR3 is 17 residues long. The CDR3 coding sequence is TGTGCCAGCAGCCAAGATAGGCTAGCGGGACTTTACAATGAGCAGTTCTTC. Protein sequence: CASSQDRLAGLYNEQFF.

This clone was observed a single time. The chain has TRBV7-2 and TRBJ2-7, with TRBD1 matching 7 bases. The CDR3 sequence is 17 residues long. V shed 1 base, J shed 2 bases, and the junction held 11 bases outside the gene matches. CDR1 is SGHTA, CDR2 FQGNSA, per germline. CDR3 DNA: TGTGCCAGCAGCTTAGACGTTTGGGACAGTTATACCTACGAGCAGTACTTC. Its protein product is CASSLDVWDSYTYEQYF. The full variable domain, rest sourced from reference TRBV7-2 and TRBJ2-7, is GAGVSQSPSNKVTEKGKDVELRCDPISGHTALYWYRQSLGQGLEFLIYFQGNSAPDKSGLPSDRFSAERTGGSVSTLTIQRTQQEDSAVYLCASSLDVWDSYTYEQYFGPGTRLTVT.

V usage is TRBV21-1 and J usage is TRBJ2-3; the D call in the table, TRBD2, was not verified against the DNA. TRBV21-1 is classified as a pseudogene. This CDR3 comprises 14 residues. The CDR3 nucleotides read TGTGCCAGCAGCCCGAGCGGGATCCGAGATACGCAGTATTTT. Encoded protein: CASSPSGIRDTQYF.

The J gene is TRBJ2-2, the V gene TRBV24-1; D is undetermined. This CDR3 has 16 amino acids. Germline assignment: CDR1 KGHDR and CDR2 SFDVKD. The germline V and J ends were trimmed by 0 bases and 4 bases, with 11 bases remaining between them. The CDR3 region has the DNA TGTGCCACCAGTGATTTGCCTTTAGTTGGCACCGGGGAGCTGTTTTTT. Protein sequence: CATSDLPLVGTGELFF.

This chain links TRBV7-9 with TRBJ2-6; 10 positions match TRBD1. Trimming at V came to 3 bases and at J to 2 bases, leaving 10 bases not matched to a gene. Germline loops: CDR1 SEHNR, CDR2 FQNEAQ (reference sequence). The CDR3 is 19 residues long. This CDR3 is CASSLHMGQGSTGANVLTF. The CDR3, as DNA: TGTGCCAGCAGCTTGCACATGGGACAGGGGTCCACTGGGGCCAACGTCCTGACTTTC.

The chain couples TRBV21-1 to TRBJ2-6. TRBV21-1 is noted as a pseudogene. This CDR3 region has 16 residues. In DNA, the CDR3 is TGTGCCAGCAGCAAAGAAGGCAACTCTGGGGCCAACGTCCTGACTTTC. Protein product: CASSKEGNSGANVLTF.

The count of this clone is one. The chain combines TRBV19 with TRBJ1-5; D not certain. Trimming took off 4 bases at V and 11 bases at J, with 12 bases between the two ends. This CDR3 spans 12 amino acids. CDR1 is LNHDA, CDR2 SQIVND, per germline (reference sequence). The CDR3 nucleotides read TGTGCCAGTAGTACCCAAGCTTTAACCCAGCATTTT. This sequence encodes CASSTQALTQHF.

This rearrangement joins TRBV11-3 to TRBJ1-1, with 8 bases fitting TRBD1. The CDR3 is made up of 14 amino acids. Per germline, CDR1 SGHNT and CDR2 YENEEA. Trimming cost V 1 base and J 4 bases; bases outside gene matches: 2. CDR3 region: CASSLGGQGTEAFF. The DNA of the CDR3 is TGTGCCAGCAGCTTAGGAGGACAGGGCACTGAAGCTTTCTTT.

The V and J genes are TRBV3-1 (or the pseudogene TRBV3-2) and TRBJ1-4; 7 bases fit TRBD1. The CDR3 is 15 amino acids. Germline V gene sequence: CDR1 LGHDT, CDR2 YNNKEL (reference sequence). Trimming cost V 10 bases and J 0 bases; bases outside gene matches: 8. The CDR3 region is CATSTGRATNEKLFF. DNA for the CDR3: TGTGCCACATCGACAGGGCGAGCAACTAATGAAAAACTGTTTTTT.